Sequencing of this T cell receptor beta chain was carried out in a study of T cells in Graves' hyperthyroidism and ophthalmopathy (dated 2019 in TCRdb). About the investigation overall: Peripheral blood was collected at initial diagnosis, before any treatment. TCR V-J signatures able to tell the groups apart were searched for in a discovery cohort of 90 to 100 patients, of whom roughly 42 had Graves' ophthalmopathy and around 58 had stable Graves' hyperthyroidism. Whether ophthalmopathy could be predicted prospectively was tested in an independent validation cohort made up of under 20 hyperthyroidism patients plus 17 patients who later progressed to ophthalmopathy. The 100 discovery patients were randomly split 7:3 into training and test sets. Thyroid tissue and blood T-cell repertoires from several Graves' hyperthyroidism patients were also compared in the study. After sampling, hyperthyroidism patients received methimazole starting at 30 mg daily, and ophthalmopathy patients received high-dose intravenous methylprednisolone. The paper describes TCR Vbeta CDR3 sequencing of 140 or so peripheral blood samples, made up of about 41 ophthalmopathy patients, some 76 hyperthyroidism patients and about 17 progressor patients. Overall study results and their limits: In validation, progression to ophthalmopathy was predicted by the model with roughly 71% sensitivity and 72.22% specificity, a median of 6.5 months before onset. Sample size was not statistically predetermined, and blinding of investigators to group allocation was not performed. Most expanded thyroid clonotypes (frequency above 0.001) were also detected in blood, a finding suggesting that blood repertoires may reflect thyroid immune responses. In cross-validation, a model built on a 13 V-J signature told ophthalmopathy apart from stable hyperthyroidism with 85% to 90% sensitivity and roughly 81% specificity, and in testing the same model reached 80%/75%.

Trimming leaves V shorter by 5 bases and J shorter by 9 bases, with the junction holding 7 bases beyond the gene matches. Via the germline V gene, CDR1 is MNHNS and CDR2 SASEGT. The CDR3 numbers 13 residues from cysteine through phenylalanine. CDR3 DNA is the only sequence kept; it has 39 bases, read in frame from the first base. A few counts support this clonotype. It lacks a known antigen. Base-call qualities are not available, and no considerably larger clone is one nucleotide away. Moderately to severely active disease, a Clinical Activity Score of at least 3, a NOSPECS grade of at least 4, and a duration under 3 months were present in ophthalmopathy patients. Patients with uncontrolled infections, other autoimmune diseases, pregnancy or lactation were excluded. Diagnoses relied on clinical symptoms, serum thyroxine and TRAb, thyroid ultrasound and orbital computed tomography. PBMCs were separated from about 10 ml of fresh peripheral blood using Ficoll-Paque density gradient centrifugation. Total RNA was extracted with Trizol reagent, and quality was checked on an Agilent 2100 Bioanalyzer.

The TCR beta CDR3 regions were amplified from RNA transcripts. For the first round of RT-PCR on the TCR CDR3, the HTBI primer set was used together with the Qiagen OneStep RT-PCR kit. Libraries were constructed in a second round of multiplex PCR, after which size selection and purification were carried out. Libraries were sequenced paired-end with 100 bp reads on an Illumina HiSeq2000. As for how the authors treated the data: Raw data were processed with SOAPnuke, discarding reads with adapters, uncalled bases, mean Phred below 15, or no exact constant-primer or identifier match. COPE v1.2.5 was used to merge high-quality paired reads, and clonotypes were defined as unique nucleotide sequences. Clonotypes were aligned to IMGT TRBV, TRBD and TRBJ reference segments using MiTCR v1.1. The analysis included only V-J combinations with a frequency above 0.0001, which together covered over 98% of the repertoires. The TCS score was defined as F50 (clonal expansion) divided by E x V (chaos), with BLOSUM62-based TCRdist calculated between CDR3 peptides within each V-J. Welch's t-statistics and random forest reduced fewer than 600 V-J features to under 15, which were used in a naive Bayes classifier (R e1071). In-frame beta chains were kept once TCRdb had trimmed the public reads at Q25 with fastp and called clones with MiXCR. CDR3 protein sequences are deduplicated, and each keeps its most common genes and DNA. The V and J calls and clone size come from TCRdb's table, not from the authors' own analysis. The sample table shows almost 500,000 distinct CDR3 sequences, and about 20% are seen once. 45% to 50% of the sample rests with the top ten.

Sequenced: blood. This chain joins TRBV6-1 to TRBJ2-1; the junction holds 7 bases that match TRBD2. This TCR came from a woman in her sixties or seventies with Graves' ophthalmopathy. CDR3 reads: CASSWVAGSEQFF. In nucleotide form, the sequence is TGTGCCAGCAGTTGGGTAGCGGGCTCTGAGCAGTTCTTC.